This T cell receptor beta chain appears in the sequencing data of a study of blood T cell repertoires in COVID-19. The CDR3 runs to 14 residues. The ends were cut back, 5 bases at V and 6 bases at J, with 17 bases in the middle. Germline V lookup: CDR1 SQVTM, CDR2 ANQGSEA. Authors' methods: Amplification from reference gene primers served as the basis for estimated nucleated cell counts. The protocol was immunoSEQ multiplex PCR, while the TCRdb copy is restricted to in-frame clones and leaves out a portion. That table is the source of V, J and clone size, and D and trimming were worked out from the DNA. This repertoire shows approximately 440,000 clones, more than 70% found once; its top ten account for roughly 12%. Seattle's cohort entered during active infection and was followed longitudinally.

The TCR comes from a woman aged 45-65 years with COVID-19, enrolled during active disease. Source material: peripheral blood. The chain recombines TRBV29-1 with TRBJ1-5; D might be TRBD1 (5 bases). CDR3 sequence: CSVKGVGLGQPQHF. The CDR3 DNA is TGCAGCGTTAAAGGGGTCGGACTGGGTCAGCCCCAGCATTTT.